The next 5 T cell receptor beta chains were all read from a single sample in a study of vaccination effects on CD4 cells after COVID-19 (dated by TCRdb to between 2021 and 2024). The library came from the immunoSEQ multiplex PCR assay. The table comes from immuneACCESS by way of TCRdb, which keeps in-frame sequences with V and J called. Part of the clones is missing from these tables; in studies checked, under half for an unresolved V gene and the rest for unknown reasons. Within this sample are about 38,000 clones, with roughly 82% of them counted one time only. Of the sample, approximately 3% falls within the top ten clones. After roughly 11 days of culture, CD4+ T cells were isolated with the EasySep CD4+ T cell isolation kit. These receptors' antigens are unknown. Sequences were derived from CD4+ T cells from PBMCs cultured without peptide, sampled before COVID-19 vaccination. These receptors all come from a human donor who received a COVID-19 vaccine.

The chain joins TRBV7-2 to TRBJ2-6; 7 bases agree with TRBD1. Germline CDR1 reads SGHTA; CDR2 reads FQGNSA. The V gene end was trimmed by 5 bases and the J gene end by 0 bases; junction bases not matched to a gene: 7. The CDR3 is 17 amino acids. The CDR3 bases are TGTGCCAGCAGCCCCCGACAGGGTGACTCTGGGGCCAACGTCCTGACTTTC. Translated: CASSPRQGDSGANVLTF.

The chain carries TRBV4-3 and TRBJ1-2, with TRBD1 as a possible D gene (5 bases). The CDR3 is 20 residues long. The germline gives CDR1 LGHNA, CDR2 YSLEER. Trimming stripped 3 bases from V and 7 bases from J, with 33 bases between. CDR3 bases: TGCGCCAGCAGCCATGTCATCCATCCCGAGGGGCGAAATATAAAGCCTGGCTACACCTTC. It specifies CASSHVIHPEGRNIKPGYTF.

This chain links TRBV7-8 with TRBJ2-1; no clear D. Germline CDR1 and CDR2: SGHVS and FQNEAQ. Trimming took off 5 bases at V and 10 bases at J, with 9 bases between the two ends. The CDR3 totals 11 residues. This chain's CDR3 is CASSRLGEQFF. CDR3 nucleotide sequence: TGTGCCAGCAGCCGGCTTGGGGAGCAGTTCTTC.

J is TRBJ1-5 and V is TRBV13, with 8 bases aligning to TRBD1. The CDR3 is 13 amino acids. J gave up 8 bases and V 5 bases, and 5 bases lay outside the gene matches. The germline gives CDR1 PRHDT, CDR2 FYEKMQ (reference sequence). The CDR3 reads CASSRTGWEPQHF. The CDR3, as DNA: TGTGCCAGCAGCCGGACAGGGTGGGAGCCCCAGCATTTT.

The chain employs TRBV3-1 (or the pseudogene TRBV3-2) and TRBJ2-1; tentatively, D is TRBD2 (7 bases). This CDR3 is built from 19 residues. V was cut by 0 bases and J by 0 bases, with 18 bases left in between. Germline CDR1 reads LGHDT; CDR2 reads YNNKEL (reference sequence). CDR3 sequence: CASSQDWGGGYDSYNEQFF. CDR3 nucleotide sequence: TGTGCCAGCAGCCAAGACTGGGGGGGCGGTTATGACTCCTACAATGAGCAGTTCTTC.